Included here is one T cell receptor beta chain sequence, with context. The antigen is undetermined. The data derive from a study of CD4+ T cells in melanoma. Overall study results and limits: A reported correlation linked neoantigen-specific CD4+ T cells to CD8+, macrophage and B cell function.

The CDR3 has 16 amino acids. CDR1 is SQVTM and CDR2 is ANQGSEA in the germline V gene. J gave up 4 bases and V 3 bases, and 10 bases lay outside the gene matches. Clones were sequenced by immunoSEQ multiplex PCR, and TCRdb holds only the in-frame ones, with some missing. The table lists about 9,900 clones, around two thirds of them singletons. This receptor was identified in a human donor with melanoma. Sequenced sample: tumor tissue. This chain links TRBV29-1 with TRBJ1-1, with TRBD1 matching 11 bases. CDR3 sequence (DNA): TGCAGCGTTGAGAGGGCTTCCGGGACAGGGGGCACTGAAGCTTTCTTT. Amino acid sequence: CSVERASGTGGTEAFF.